This T cell receptor beta chain derives from a study of OX40 agonist ivuxolimab in advanced cancers. As for the study more broadly: Ivuxolimab was an agonistic, fully human IgG2 monoclonal antibody directed against OX40 (CD134), a costimulatory receptor. In the dose-escalation cohort, 65% to 85% of patients were male, and the mean age was around 65 years with a range of roughly 20 to 85. Of the approximately 54 dose-escalation patients, hepatocellular carcinoma was present in approximately 20, melanoma in roughly 15, renal cell carcinoma in 9 and head and neck cancer in 9. Intravenous ivuxolimab was administered to patients every 2 weeks at six dose levels: 0.01, 0.1, 0.3, 1.5, 3 and 10 mg/kg. The paper covers the monotherapy dose-escalation part of the phase I ivuxolimab trial, which included N of about 50 patients. The point of sequencing TCRbeta in the periphery was to test whether ivuxolimab changed TCR sequence diversity and drove clonal T-cell expansion. Partial responses occurred in three dose-escalation patients: two with cutaneous melanoma and one with hepatocellular carcinoma. Prior anti-PD-1, anti-PD-L1 or anti-CTLA-4 therapy was permitted, and about 40% of dose-escalation patients had received checkpoint inhibitors.

Patients with autoimmune disease history or receiving systemic immunosuppression were excluded from the trial. Peripheral blood for TCR sequencing was collected from all dose cohorts at baseline, on cycle 4 day 1, and on cycle 7 day 1. Samples were obtained from an open-label, multicenter, first-in-human phase I dose-escalation trial of ivuxolimab. The trial enrolled adults with locally advanced or metastatic head and neck squamous cell, hepatocellular, melanoma or renal cell carcinoma. Before TCR sequencing, CD4+ T cells and CD8+ T cells from peripheral blood were sorted into separate populations. Genomic DNA was isolated from the sorted cells so that the TCRbeta CDR3 region could be sequenced. TCRbeta CDR3 regions were sequenced using the immunoSEQ Assay. Imported from immuneACCESS, the table was reduced by TCRdb to in-frame sequences with V and J called. These copies leave out some clones; in studies compared against another copy, an unresolved V gene accounts for under half, and the cause of the remainder is not known. The sample profile shows around 64,000 clones; 80% to 85% of them were found once. Together, the top ten hold around 8% of the sample.

The paper as a whole reports these results and caveats: After ivuxolimab, expanded clones were on average more numerous among CD8+ T cells than among CD4+ T cells. Which antigens the clonally expanded peripheral T cells were specific for was not determined. Partial responders in the 0.1-3.0 mg/kg groups had among the lowest normalized peripheral clonal expansion, especially among CD8+ T cells. At doses of 0.1 to 3.0 mg/kg, clonal expansion of both CD4+ and CD8+ blood T cells was observed from baseline to week 6. Low levels of normalized T-cell clonal expansion were also seen in some nonresponding patients.

With respect to this clone: Its antigen target is currently unknown. Base qualities are not recorded, but no much larger clone differs from it by a single base.

This receptor was obtained from an adult with an advanced solid tumor such as melanoma, head and neck, liver or kidney cancer. Sequences were derived from CD4+ or CD8+ T cells sorted from blood, sampled in a trial of the OX40 agonist ivuxolimab.

The CDR3 reads as follows: CASSLVAGEGREFYGYTF. In nucleotide form, the sequence is TGTGCCAGCAGCTTAGTAGCGGGGGAAGGCAGGGAGTTCTATGGCTACACCTTC. This sequence uses TRBV7-8 and TRBJ1-2; the D region possibly corresponds to TRBD1 (5 bases align). The CDR3 measures 18 amino acids from cysteine to phenylalanine. The only DNA kept is the CDR3, 54 bases in frame from the first base. Cut back by 1 base and 4 bases, the V and J ends lie 22 bases apart. CDR1 and CDR2 were assigned from the germline V gene as SGHVS and FQNEAQ.